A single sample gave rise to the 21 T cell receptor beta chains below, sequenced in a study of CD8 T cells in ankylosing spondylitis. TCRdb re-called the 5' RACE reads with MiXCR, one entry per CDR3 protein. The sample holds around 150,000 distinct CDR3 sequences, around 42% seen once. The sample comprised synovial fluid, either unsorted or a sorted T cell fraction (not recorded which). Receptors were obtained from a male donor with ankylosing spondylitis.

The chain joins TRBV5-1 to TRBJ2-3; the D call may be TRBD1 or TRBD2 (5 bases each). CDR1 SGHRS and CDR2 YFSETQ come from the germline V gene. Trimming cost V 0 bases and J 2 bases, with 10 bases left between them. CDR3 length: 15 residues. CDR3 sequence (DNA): TGCGCCAGCAGCTTGGAGGGGACCTTCACAGATACGCAGTATTTT. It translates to CASSLEGTFTDTQYF.

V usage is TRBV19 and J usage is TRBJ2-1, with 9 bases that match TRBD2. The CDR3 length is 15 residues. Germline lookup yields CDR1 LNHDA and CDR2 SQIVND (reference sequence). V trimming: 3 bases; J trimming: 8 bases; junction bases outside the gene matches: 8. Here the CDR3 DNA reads TGTGCCAGTAGTATCGGGCTAGCGGGGTCGGATGAGCAGTTCTTC. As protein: CASSIGLAGSDEQFF.

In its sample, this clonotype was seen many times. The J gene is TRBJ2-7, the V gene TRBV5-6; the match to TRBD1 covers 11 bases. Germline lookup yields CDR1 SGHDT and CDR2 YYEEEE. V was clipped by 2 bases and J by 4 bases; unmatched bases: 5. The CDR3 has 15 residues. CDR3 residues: CASSLSGQGAYEQYF. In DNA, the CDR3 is TGTGCCAGCAGCTTATCTGGACAGGGGGCGTACGAGCAGTACTTC.

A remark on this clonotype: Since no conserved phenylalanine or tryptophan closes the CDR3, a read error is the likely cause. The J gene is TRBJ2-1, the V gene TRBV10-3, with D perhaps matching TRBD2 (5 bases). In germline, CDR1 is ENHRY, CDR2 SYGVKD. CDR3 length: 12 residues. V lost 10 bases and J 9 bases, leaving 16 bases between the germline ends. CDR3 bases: TGTGCCACCTCCCCAGCACGGGGTGAGCAGTTCCTC. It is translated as CATSPARGEQFL.

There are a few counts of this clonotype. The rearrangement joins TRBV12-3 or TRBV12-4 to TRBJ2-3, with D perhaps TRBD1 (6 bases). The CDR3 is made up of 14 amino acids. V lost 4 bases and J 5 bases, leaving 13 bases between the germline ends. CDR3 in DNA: TGTGCCAGCAGTTCCGACAGGCAACGAGATACGCAGTATTTT. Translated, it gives CASSSDRQRDTQYF.

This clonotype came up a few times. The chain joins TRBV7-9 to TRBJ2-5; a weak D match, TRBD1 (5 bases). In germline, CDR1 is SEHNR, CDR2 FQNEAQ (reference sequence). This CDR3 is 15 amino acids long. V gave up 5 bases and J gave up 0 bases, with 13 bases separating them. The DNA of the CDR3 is TGTGCCAGCAGCGTAAACAGGCAGTACCAAGAGACCCAGTACTTC. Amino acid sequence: CASSVNRQYQETQYF.

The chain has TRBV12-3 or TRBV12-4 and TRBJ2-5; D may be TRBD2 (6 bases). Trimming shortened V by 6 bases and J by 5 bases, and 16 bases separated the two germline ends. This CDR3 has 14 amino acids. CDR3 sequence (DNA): TGTGCCAGCAGCCAATGGGGGGTTGGTGAGACCCAGTACTTC. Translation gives CASSQWGVGETQYF.

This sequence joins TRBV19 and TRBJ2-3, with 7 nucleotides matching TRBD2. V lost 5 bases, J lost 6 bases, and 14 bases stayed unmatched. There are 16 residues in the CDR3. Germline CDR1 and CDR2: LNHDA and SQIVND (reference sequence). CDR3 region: CASSARTRWTWDTQYF. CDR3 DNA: TGTGCCAGTAGTGCCCGGACTAGGTGGACGTGGGATACGCAGTATTTT.

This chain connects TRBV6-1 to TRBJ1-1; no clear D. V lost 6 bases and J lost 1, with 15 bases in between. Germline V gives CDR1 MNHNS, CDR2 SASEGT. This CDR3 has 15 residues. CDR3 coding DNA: TGTGCCAGCAGCATCTTTCGTTCCGAGAACACTGAAGCTTTCTTT. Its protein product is CASSIFRSENTEAFF.

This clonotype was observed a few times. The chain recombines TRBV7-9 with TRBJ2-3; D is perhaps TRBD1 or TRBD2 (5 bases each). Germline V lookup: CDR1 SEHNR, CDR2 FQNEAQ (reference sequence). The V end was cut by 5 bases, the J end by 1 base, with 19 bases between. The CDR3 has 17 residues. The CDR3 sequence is CASSPTRGSSGTDTQYF. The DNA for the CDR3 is TGTGCCAGCAGCCCCACGAGGGGTAGCTCCGGCACAGATACGCAGTATTTT. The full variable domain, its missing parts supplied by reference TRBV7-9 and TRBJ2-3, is DTGVSQNPRHKITKRGQNVTFRCDPISEHNRLYWYRQTLGQGPEFLTYFQNEAQLEKSRLLSDRFSAERPKGSFSTLEIQRTEQGDSAMYLCASSPTRGSSGTDTQYFGPGTRLTVL.

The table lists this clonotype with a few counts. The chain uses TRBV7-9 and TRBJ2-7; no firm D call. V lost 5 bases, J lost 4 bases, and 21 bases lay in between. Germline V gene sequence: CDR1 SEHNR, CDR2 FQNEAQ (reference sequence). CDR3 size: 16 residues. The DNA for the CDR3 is TGTGCCAGCAGCCCCAGATGGGCCTCAAGCCGATACGAGCAGTACTTC. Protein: CASSPRWASSRYEQYF.

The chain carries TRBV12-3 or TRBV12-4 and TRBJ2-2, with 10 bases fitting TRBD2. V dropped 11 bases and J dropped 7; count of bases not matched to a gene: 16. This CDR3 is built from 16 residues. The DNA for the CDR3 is TGTGCCCTCACTGGGGCTAGCGGGAGTATTAACGGGGAGCTGTTTTTT. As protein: CALTGASGSINGELFF.

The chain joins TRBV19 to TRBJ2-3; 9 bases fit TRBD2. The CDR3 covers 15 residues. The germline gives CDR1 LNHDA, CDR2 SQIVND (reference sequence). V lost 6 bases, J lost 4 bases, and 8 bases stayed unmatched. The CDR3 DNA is TGTGCCAGTAGAAACCCTAGCGGGGTCGCAGATACGCAGTATTTT. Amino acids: CASRNPSGVADTQYF.

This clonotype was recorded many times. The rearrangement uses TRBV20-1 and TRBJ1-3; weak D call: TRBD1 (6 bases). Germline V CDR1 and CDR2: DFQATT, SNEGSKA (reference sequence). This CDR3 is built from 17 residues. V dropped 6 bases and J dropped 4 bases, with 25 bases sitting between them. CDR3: CSAQSSLRGAGGNTIYF. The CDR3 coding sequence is TGCAGTGCCCAGAGTAGTCTAAGGGGGGCAGGAGGAAACACCATATATTTT.

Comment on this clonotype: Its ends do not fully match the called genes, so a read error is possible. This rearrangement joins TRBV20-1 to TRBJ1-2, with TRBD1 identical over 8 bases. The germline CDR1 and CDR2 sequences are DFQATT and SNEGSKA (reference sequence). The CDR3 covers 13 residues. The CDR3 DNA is TGCAGTGCTGGAGAGGACAGGGTAAATGGCTACACCTTC. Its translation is CSAGEDRVNGYTF.

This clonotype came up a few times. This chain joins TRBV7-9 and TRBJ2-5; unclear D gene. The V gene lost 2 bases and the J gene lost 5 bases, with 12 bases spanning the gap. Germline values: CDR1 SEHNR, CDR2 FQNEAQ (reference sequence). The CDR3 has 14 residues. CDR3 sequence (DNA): TGTGCCAGCAGCTTACTAGGGTCGGGTGAGACCCAGTACTTC. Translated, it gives CASSLLGSGETQYF.

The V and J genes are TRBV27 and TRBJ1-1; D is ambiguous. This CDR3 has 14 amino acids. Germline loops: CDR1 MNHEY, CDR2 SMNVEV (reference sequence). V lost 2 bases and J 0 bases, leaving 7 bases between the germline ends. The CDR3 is CASSLDRVNTEAFF. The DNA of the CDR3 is TGTGCCAGCAGTTTAGATAGGGTGAACACTGAAGCTTTCTTT.

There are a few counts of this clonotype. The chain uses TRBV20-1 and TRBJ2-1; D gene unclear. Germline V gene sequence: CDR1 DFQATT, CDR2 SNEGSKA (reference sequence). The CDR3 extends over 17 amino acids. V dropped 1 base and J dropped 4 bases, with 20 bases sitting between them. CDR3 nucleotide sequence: TGCAGTGCTAGAGCCAATTTTGGACGGCTTTCGTACAATGAGCAGTTCTTC. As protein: CSARANFGRLSYNEQFF.

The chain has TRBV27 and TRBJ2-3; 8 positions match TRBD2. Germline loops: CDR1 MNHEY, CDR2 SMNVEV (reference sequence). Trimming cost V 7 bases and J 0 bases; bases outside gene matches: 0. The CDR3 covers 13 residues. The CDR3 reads CASTGGSTDTQYF. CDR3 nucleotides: TGTGCCAGCACGGGGGGGAGCACAGATACGCAGTATTTT.

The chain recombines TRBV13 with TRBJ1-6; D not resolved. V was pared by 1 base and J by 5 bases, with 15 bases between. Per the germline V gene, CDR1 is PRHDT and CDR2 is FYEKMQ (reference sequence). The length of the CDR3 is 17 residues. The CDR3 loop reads CASSLEGRQENNSPLHF. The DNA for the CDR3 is TGTGCCAGCAGCTTAGAAGGTCGGCAGGAAAATAATTCACCCCTCCACTTT.

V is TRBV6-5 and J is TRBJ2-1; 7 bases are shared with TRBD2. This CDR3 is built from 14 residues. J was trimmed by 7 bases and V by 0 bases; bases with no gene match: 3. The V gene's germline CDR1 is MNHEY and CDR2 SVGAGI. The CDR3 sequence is CASSYSGGENEQFF. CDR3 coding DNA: TGTGCCAGCAGTTACTCGGGAGGGGAGAATGAGCAGTTCTTC.